This paragraph reports one TCR beta chain. These data are taken from a study of OX40 agonist ivuxolimab in advanced cancers. The CDR3 extends over 14 amino acids. Trimming left V 2 bases short and J 0 bases short, with 5 bases between. CDR1 and CDR2 from the germline V gene are MGHDK and SYGVNS. Clones were read by immunoSEQ multiplex PCR, and TCRdb kept only the in-frame ones, dropping some. The sample consists of approximately 90,000 clones, roughly 87% of them appearing once. The chain joins TRBV25-1 to TRBJ1-3; the D is unclear. The receptor was derived from an adult with an advanced solid tumor such as melanoma, head and neck, liver or kidney cancer. Sequences were derived from CD4+ or CD8+ T cells sorted from blood, sampled in a trial of the OX40 agonist ivuxolimab. CDR3: CASSEVYSGNTIYF. Written as DNA, the CDR3 is TGTGCCAGCAGTGAAGTCTACTCTGGAAACACCATATATTTT.